This T cell receptor (beta chain) was found in a study of cytomegalovirus exposure and HLA in healthy donors. Everyone who donated was a healthy bone marrow donor. Germline V gene sequence: CDR1 WNHNN, CDR2 SYGVQD (reference sequence). CDR3 length: 16 amino acids. The ends were cut back, 6 bases at V and 2 bases at J, with 17 bases in the middle. Broader study findings: The majority of CMV-associated TCR beta chains were reported as apparently HLA-restricted in a later analysis. The HLA-A and HLA-B alleles of most subjects were reportedly predicted accurately from TCR beta sequences. For most TCR beta V segments, an earlier analysis put the productive rate at about 90% or about 30% of the time.

Both 60 Vbeta primers and 13 Jbeta primers went into the PCR. Using immunoSEQ multiplex PCR, the repertoire was profiled, and TCRdb retains in-frame clones only, with some absent. The sample yields about 130,000 clones, approximately 80% seen once. This clone was observed a few times. Its cognate antigen is unknown. The chain uses TRBV10-1 and TRBJ1-3, with D possibly matching TRBD1 (6 bases). The sample was PBMCs. This TCR came from a female donor in good health and CMV-seronegative. The CDR3 DNA sequence: TGCGCCAGCAGGGACAGATTGGGCTATCCTGGAAACACCATATATTTT. Its protein product is CASRDRLGYPGNTIYF.